The source of this T cell receptor beta chain is a study of radiotherapy plus CTLA-4 blockade in lung cancer. Study-wide context: Objective response rate was over 15%; disease control rate, around 31%.

Findings of the study overall: Radiotherapy plus ipilimumab was followed by expansion in blood of tumor-derived TCR clones. Reportedly, early blood T cell clone dynamics best predicted response, with interferon-beta.

Ipilimumab-mediated CTLA-4 blockade plus focal radiation was given to patients having chemo-refractory metastatic non-small-cell lung cancer. Points on this clone: Its cognate antigen is unknown.

Clones were sequenced by immunoSEQ multiplex PCR, and TCRdb holds only the in-frame ones, with some missing. The sample gives some 110,000 clones, 81% of which show up once; roughly 3.3% is in the top ten. The V gene lost 1 base and the J gene lost 7 bases, with 6 bases spanning the gap. The CDR3 loop spans 12 amino acids. Per the germline V gene, CDR1 is SGHKS and CDR2 is YYEKEE (reference sequence). The source material was peripheral blood, sampled from a patient treated with radiotherapy plus ipilimumab. The sequence was obtained from a human donor with non-small cell lung cancer that progressed on radiotherapy plus ipilimumab. Some clones in this sample may be carry-over from other donors' samples. The gene calls are TRBV5-5 and TRBJ2-1; D gene uncertain. CDR3 region: CASSLSVNEQFF. CDR3 nucleotides: TGTGCCAGCAGCTTGAGTGTGAATGAGCAGTTCTTC.